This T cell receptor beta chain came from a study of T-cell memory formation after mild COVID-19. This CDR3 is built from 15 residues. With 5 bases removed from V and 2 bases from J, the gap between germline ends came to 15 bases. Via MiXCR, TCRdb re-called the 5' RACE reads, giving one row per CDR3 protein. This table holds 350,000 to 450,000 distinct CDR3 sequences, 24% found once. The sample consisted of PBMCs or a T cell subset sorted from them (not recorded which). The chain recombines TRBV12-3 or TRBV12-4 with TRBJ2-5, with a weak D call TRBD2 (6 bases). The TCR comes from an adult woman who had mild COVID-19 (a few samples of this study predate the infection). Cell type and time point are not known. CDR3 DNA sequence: TGTGCCAGCAGTCCTATCGGAGGGCCACAAGAGACCCAGTACTTC. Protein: CASSPIGGPQETQYF.